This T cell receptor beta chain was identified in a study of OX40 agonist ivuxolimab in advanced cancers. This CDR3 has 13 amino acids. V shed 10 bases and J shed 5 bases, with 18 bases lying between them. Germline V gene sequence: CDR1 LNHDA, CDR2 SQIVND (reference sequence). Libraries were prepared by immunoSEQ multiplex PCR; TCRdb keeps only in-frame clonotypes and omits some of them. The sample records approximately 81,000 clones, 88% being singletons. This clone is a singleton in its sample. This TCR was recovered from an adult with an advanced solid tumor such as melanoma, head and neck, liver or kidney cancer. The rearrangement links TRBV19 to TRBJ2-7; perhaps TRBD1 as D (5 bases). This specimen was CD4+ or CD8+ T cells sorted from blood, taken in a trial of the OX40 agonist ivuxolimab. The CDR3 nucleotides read TGTGCCACCCAAGACAGTGTGGGCGACGAGCAGTACTTC. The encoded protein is CATQDSVGDEQYF.